One sample yielded the 10 T cell receptor beta chains listed below, sequenced in a study of cytomegalovirus exposure and HLA in healthy donors. With 60 Vbeta and 13 Jbeta primers, the PCR was carried out. The protocol was immunoSEQ multiplex PCR, while the TCRdb copy is restricted to in-frame clones and leaves out a portion. The profile covers about 120,000 clones, with roughly 80% appearing a single time and 4% taken by the ten largest. Sequencing was performed on PBMCs. These receptors were obtained from a man aged 18 to 29 in good health and CMV-seropositive.

V and J are TRBV18 and TRBJ2-3, with TRBD2 matching over 11 bases. The germline CDR1 and CDR2 sequences are KGHSH and LQKENI. There are 17 residues in the CDR3. With 3 bases clipped from V and 1 base from J, the junction kept 6 bases outside the gene matches. CDR3 nucleotide sequence: TGTGCCAGCTCACCCGTACCGGGACTAGCGGGCACAGATACGCAGTATTTT. Protein: CASSPVPGLAGTDTQYF.

V gene TRBV5-1 combines with J gene TRBJ1-1; a weak D match, TRBD1 (6 bases). V was clipped by 4 bases and J by 4 bases, with 17 bases between them. This CDR3 is built from 15 residues. Germline CDR1 SGHRS, CDR2 YFSETQ. CDR3 region: CASSRTGSDGTEAFF. The CDR3 DNA reads TGCGCCAGCAGCCGTACAGGGTCGGACGGCACTGAAGCTTTCTTT.

The J gene is TRBJ2-1, the V gene TRBV7-2, with D maybe TRBD1 (6 bases). There are 12 residues in the CDR3. The V end was cut by 5 bases, the J end by 10 bases, with 12 bases between. Germline CDR1 is SGHTA and CDR2 is FQGNSA. DNA for the CDR3: TGTGCCAGCAGCACCCAGGACAGAGAGCAGTTCTTC. This sequence encodes CASSTQDREQFF. Drawing the rest from reference TRBV7-2 and TRBJ2-1, the complete variable domain is GAGVSQSPSNKVTEKGKDVELRCDPISGHTALYWYRQSLGQGLEFLIYFQGNSAPDKSGLPSDRFSAERTGGSVSTLTIQRTQQEDSAVYLCASSTQDREQFFGPGTRLTVL.

V gene TRBV29-1 combines with J gene TRBJ1-1; TRBD1 agrees at 9 bases. The CDR3 totals 17 residues. With V trimmed by 1 base and J by 0 bases, 9 bases remained unmatched. The germline gives CDR1 SQVTM, CDR2 ANQGSEA. The DNA for the CDR3 is TGCAGCGTTGAAGGCAGGAGCGGGGACAGGGTGAACACTGAAGCTTTCTTT. Translated: CSVEGRSGDRVNTEAFF.

A few counts support this clone. In DNA form, the CDR3 reads TGCAGCGTGATCCAGGGGGCTGTTGCTGAAGCTTTCTTT. It encodes CSVIQGAVAEAFF. The rearrangement uses TRBV29-1 and TRBJ1-1; 8 bases are a match to TRBD1. The ends lost 6 bases at V and 6 bases at J; junction bases unmatched: 9. The length of the CDR3 is 13 residues. Germline assignment: CDR1 SQVTM and CDR2 ANQGSEA. The full variable domain, with the rest looked up from reference TRBV29-1 and TRBJ1-1, is SAVISQKPSRDICQRGTSLTIQCQVDSQVTMMFWYRQQPGQSLTLIATANQGSEATYESGFVIDKFPISRPNLTFSTLTVSNMSPEDSSIYLCSVIQGAVAEAFFGQGTRLTVV.

The chain uses TRBV5-4 and TRBJ2-5; possibly TRBD1 for D (6 bases). The CDR3 consists of 13 residues. V lost 4 bases and J lost 2, with 9 bases in between. CDR1 is SGHNT and CDR2 is YYREEE in the germline V gene (reference sequence). The CDR3 DNA reads as TGTGCCAGCAGCCCTGGACAGCAAGAGACCCAGTACTTC. Protein: CASSPGQQETQYF.

The V call is TRBV29-1, the J call TRBJ2-1; 8 bases are a match to TRBD2. Germline V gene sequence: CDR1 SQVTM, CDR2 ANQGSEA. J lost 4 bases, V lost 5 bases, and 7 bases had no gene match. This CDR3 is 14 amino acids long. The CDR3: CSVYGSGMYNEQFF. CDR3 coding DNA: TGCAGCGTTTATGGTAGCGGGATGTACAATGAGCAGTTCTTC.

This clone was counted a few times. The chain uses TRBV10-2 and TRBJ2-3; D ambiguous. Trimming took 8 bases from V and 0 from J, leaving 9 bases between them. Germline lookup yields CDR1 WSHSY and CDR2 SAAADI. The CDR3 is 13 amino acids. In nucleotides, the CDR3 is TGCGCCAGCGTCCCGAGGAGCACAGATACGCAGTATTTT. Protein sequence: CASVPRSTDTQYF.

The chain combines TRBV5-1 with TRBJ2-2, with a weak D call TRBD1 (5 bases). The CDR3 has 16 amino acids. Germline CDR1 reads SGHRS; CDR2 reads YFSETQ. V lost 1 base and J 0 bases, leaving 10 bases between the germline ends. CDR3 coding DNA: TGCGCCAGCAGCTTGAGGGGCAGTGCGAACACCGGGGAGCTGTTTTTT. This sequence encodes CASSLRGSANTGELFF. Supplemented by reference TRBV5-1 and TRBJ2-2, the full variable domain reads KAGVTQTPRYLIKTRGQQVTLSCSPISGHRSVSWYQQTPGQGLQFLFEYFSETQRNKGNFPGRFSGRQFSNSRSEMNVSTLELGDSALYLCASSLRGSANTGELFFGEGSRLTVL.

The J gene is TRBJ1-1, the V gene TRBV29-1; D is possibly TRBD1 (5 bases). V shed 2 bases and J shed 1 base, with 14 bases lying between them. This CDR3 has 15 residues. Germline V gives CDR1 SQVTM, CDR2 ANQGSEA. The chain's CDR3 is CSVERGRGTNTEAFF. CDR3 in DNA: TGCAGCGTTGAAAGAGGTCGGGGGACGAACACTGAAGCTTTCTTT.